The clone carrying this T cell receptor (beta chain) appeared a few times. The data were obtained in a study of T cells after yellow fever vaccination. TCRdb re-analysed the 5' RACE reads in MiXCR, keeping a single row per CDR3 protein. The sample contains roughly 310,000 distinct CDR3 sequences, 8.7% of which appear only once. Material: PBMCs, obtained on the day of the first yellow fever vaccination. The sequence was obtained from a man aged 18 to 35 who received the YFV17D yellow fever vaccine.

CDR3 sequence reads: CASSSGQGAPNEQFF. The CDR3 nucleotides are TGTGCCAGCAGCAGTGGACAGGGGGCGCCTAATGAGCAGTTCTTC. The rearrangement joins TRBV21-1 to TRBJ2-1; the D call in the table, TRBD1, was not verified against the DNA. TRBV21-1 is described as a pseudogene. CDR3 length equals 15 residues.